These 10 T cell receptor beta chains share one sample of origin, sequenced in a study of glioma-infiltrating T cells after dendritic cell vaccination. Data came from immunoSEQ multiplex PCR; TCRdb stores just in-frame clones and leaves some out. The profile covers 80,000 to 100,000 clones, with about 80% appearing a single time and 5.5% to 7% taken by the ten largest. Sequencing used blood, obtained before dendritic cell vaccination. These receptors came from a human donor with glioblastoma.

The chain has TRBV28 and TRBJ1-5; 8 bases match TRBD1. The CDR3 is made up of 15 amino acids. Unmatched junction bases numbered 8, after V lost 4 bases and J lost 6 bases. Per germline, CDR1 MDHEN and CDR2 SYDVKM. The CDR3 here is CASSSQGAPGQPQHF. The DNA for the CDR3 is TGTGCCAGCAGTTCCCAGGGGGCGCCCGGTCAGCCCCAGCATTTT.

V is TRBV18 and J is TRBJ1-1; 8 nucleotides match TRBD1. The CDR3 sequence is 15 residues long. V was clipped by 6 bases and J by 4 bases; unmatched bases: 10. The germline V gene has CDR1 KGHSH and CDR2 LQKENI. CDR3 residues: CASSPTGEWGTEAFF. In DNA, the CDR3 is TGTGCCAGCTCTCCGACAGGGGAGTGGGGCACTGAAGCTTTCTTT. Full variable domain (remainder filled in from reference TRBV18 and TRBJ1-1): NAGVMQNPRHLVRRRGQEARLRCSPMKGHSHVYWYRQLPEEGLKFMVYLQKENIIDESGMPKERFSAEFPKEGPSILRIQQVVRGDSAAYFCASSPTGEWGTEAFFGQGTRLTVV.

The chain recombines TRBV18 with TRBJ1-2; the match to TRBD1 covers 10 bases. The CDR3 consists of 15 residues. The V segment lost 3 bases and the J segment 4 bases; nucleotides outside the gene matches: 5. Germline values: CDR1 KGHSH, CDR2 LQKENI. Here the CDR3 DNA reads TGTGCCAGCTCACCCGACAGGGGGCTAAGCTATGGCTACACCTTC. This codes for CASSPDRGLSYGYTF.

This clone has only one observation. This chain uses TRBV5-1 with TRBJ2-3, with TRBD2 matching over 12 bases. The CDR3 is 19 residues long. Trimming at V came to 0 bases and at J to 2 bases, leaving 10 bases not matched to a gene. Germline V lookup: CDR1 SGHRS, CDR2 YFSETQ. The CDR3 nucleotides read TGCGCCAGCAGCTTGGGTCTTCGGCTAGCGGGGGGGCCCACAGATACGCAGTATTTT. Protein: CASSLGLRLAGGPTDTQYF.

The CDR3 region is CGLAGVTDTQYF. The CDR3 DNA reads as TGTGGACTAGCGGGAGTCACAGATACGCAGTATTTT. This chain uses TRBV1 with TRBJ2-3; the D call of TRBD2 is as the table states it, not checked on the DNA. TRBV1 is classified as a pseudogene. The length of the CDR3 is 12 residues.

V usage is TRBV5-1 and J usage is TRBJ2-6, with D possibly matching TRBD2 (6 bases). The CDR3 runs 16 residues. The ends were cut back, 0 bases at V and 0 bases at J, with 7 bases in the middle. Looked up from germline, CDR1 is SGHRS and CDR2 is YFSETQ. This CDR3 reads CASSLGGVSGANVLTF. DNA for the CDR3: TGCGCCAGCAGCTTGGGCGGGGTCTCTGGGGCCAACGTCCTGACTTTC.

This clone came up once. The gene calls are TRBV30 and TRBJ1-3, with unresolved D. Germline-derived CDR1 and CDR2 are GTSNPN and SVGIG (reference sequence). The V gene lost 2 bases and the J gene lost 0 bases, with 8 bases spanning the gap. This CDR3 is built from 14 residues. CDR3 amino acids: CAWSSRDSGNTIYF. The CDR3 region has the DNA TGTGCCTGGAGTTCAAGAGACTCTGGAAACACCATATATTTT.

The chain joins TRBV2 to TRBJ2-1, with 8 bases aligning to TRBD1. Germline CDR1 SNHLY, CDR2 FYNNEI. CDR3 length: 15 residues. V dropped 6 bases and J dropped 3; count of bases not matched to a gene: 7. CDR3 nucleotide sequence: TGTGCCAGCAGGGCCCGACAGGGGCTCTACAATGAGCAGTTCTTC. Translating it yields CASRARQGLYNEQFF.

This CDR3 reads CASSRGSSFF. The CDR3 bases are TGTGCCAGCAGTCGCGGGTCCTCTTTCTTT. The chain couples TRBV6-5 to TRBJ1-1, with D unresolved. This CDR3 has 10 amino acids. With 5 bases removed from V and 12 bases from J, the gap between germline ends came to 10 bases. The germline V gene has CDR1 MNHEY and CDR2 SVGAGI.

The chain links TRBV13 to TRBJ1-3; 7 bases are a match to TRBD1. The J segment lost 0 bases and the V segment lost 3 bases, leaving 8 bases of the junction unmatched. Germline CDR1 and CDR2: PRHDT and FYEKMQ (reference sequence). The CDR3 extends over 17 amino acids. In nucleotides, the CDR3 is TGTGCCAGCAGCTTCTGGACAGGCACAATCTCTGGAAACACCATATATTTT. Its protein is CASSFWTGTISGNTIYF.